The 5 T cell receptor beta chains in this list originate from one sample, sequenced in a study of CD8+ T cells in alopecia areata. Treatment here: oral pan-JAK inhibitor, 5-10 mg twice daily. Reverse transcribed after extraction, RNA yielded cDNA as the sequencing template. Profiling relied on immunoSEQ multiplex PCR, and the TCRdb table lists in-frame clones only, not all of them. The table shows about 220,000 clones, with under 60% occurring only once. This specimen consisted of CD4+ T cells sorted from blood, obtained at week 4, from a patient treated with tofacitinib. The receptors were sampled from a human donor with alopecia areata.

V and J are TRBV7-2 and TRBJ1-6; D might be TRBD1 (6 bases). Germline V gene data show CDR1 as SGHTA and CDR2 as FQGNSA. V lost 5 bases and J lost 7, with 12 bases in between. This CDR3 contains 14 residues. The chain's CDR3 is CASSVDRSNSPLHF. CDR3 sequence (DNA): TGTGCCAGCAGCGTAGACAGGAGCAATTCACCCCTCCACTTT.

This clone was seen more than once but under ten times. V usage is TRBV5-1 and J usage is TRBJ2-1; tentative D call: TRBD2 (6 bases). Trimming removed 0 bases at V and 3 bases at J, with 13 bases between. Germline V CDR1 and CDR2: SGHRS, YFSETQ. The length of the CDR3 is 16 residues. CDR3 loop: CASSLGAGGDYNEQFF. The CDR3 DNA reads as TGCGCCAGCAGCTTGGGGGCCGGGGGTGACTACAATGAGCAGTTCTTC.

This clone turned up a few times. The genes are TRBV6-1 and TRBJ1-1; a possible D gene is TRBD1 (5 bases). The CDR3 loop spans 12 amino acids. Germline V gene data show CDR1 as MNHNS and CDR2 as SASEGT. Trimming removed 5 bases from V and 9 bases from J, with 13 bases in between. CDR3 amino acids: CASSLGVIQAFF. In DNA, the CDR3 is TGTGCCAGCAGTTTAGGGGTTATACAAGCTTTCTTT.

This chain's CDR3 is CASRISPGPPYEQYF. The CDR3 DNA is TGTGCCAGCAGGATAAGTCCGGGCCCGCCCTACGAGCAGTACTTC. The rearrangement uses TRBV27 and TRBJ2-7; D gene uncertain. There are 15 residues in the CDR3. The germline V gene encodes CDR1 MNHEY and CDR2 SMNVEV (reference sequence). Between the trimmed V and J ends, which lost 6 bases and 2 bases, there was a span of 17 bases.

The V and J genes are TRBV27 and TRBJ2-3; D tentatively reads TRBD1 or TRBD2 (5 bases each). CDR3 length: 14 residues. V lost 11 bases to trimming and J lost 0 bases, with 15 bases between them. Germline assignment: CDR1 MNHEY and CDR2 SMNVEV (reference sequence). CDR3 loop: CAAARRTSTDTQYF. The CDR3 DNA reads as TGTGCCGCTGCACGGAGGACAAGCACAGATACGCAGTATTTT.